Listed below are T cell receptor beta chains from one sample, sequenced in a study of cytomegalovirus exposure and HLA in healthy donors. Profiled with immunoSEQ multiplex PCR; TCRdb holds only in-frame clones, not every one. The repertoire consists of about 130,000 clones, with roughly four fifths occurring once and the leading ten covering roughly 7.5%. The sample taken for sequencing was PBMCs. These receptors were obtained from a male donor in good health and CMV-seronegative. The CDR3 runs from the conserved cysteine through the conserved F or W. The D gene is left open where the match is weak. For some rows the clone size is stated as once, few or many, or as a class when expanded; others skip it.

v_gene,j_gene,d_gene,abundance,CDR3aa,CDR3nt
TRBV28,TRBJ2-7,TRBD2,NA,CASSLGSRLANTYEQYF,TGTGCCAGCAGTTTAGGATCAAGACTAGCGAACACCTACGAGCAGTACTTC
TRBV28,TRBJ1-3,TRBD1,NA,CASSTLGGAGNTIYF,TGTGCCAGCAGCACACTAGGGGGCGCAGGAAACACCATATATTTT
TRBV5-3,TRBJ2-1,TRBD2,NA,CARSPQSLAGEYNEQFF,TGTGCCAGAAGCCCGCAATCCTTAGCGGGGGAGTACAATGAGCAGTTCTTC
TRBV2,TRBJ1-2,TRBD1,once,CASSAGTADLLYGYTF,TGTGCCAGCAGTGCAGGGACAGCCGACCTCCTCTATGGCTACACCTTC
TRBV29-1,TRBJ2-1,NA,NA,CSVESLNEQFF,TGCAGCGTTGAATCTTTGAATGAGCAGTTCTTC
TRBV27,TRBJ2-3,TRBD2,NA,CASGALAGSTDTQYF,TGTGCCAGCGGAGCTCTAGCGGGGAGCACAGATACGCAGTATTTT
TRBV7-2,TRBJ1-6,NA,few,CASSFLNSPLHF,TGTGCCAGCAGCTTCTTAAATTCACCCCTCCACTTT
TRBV5-4,TRBJ1-2,NA,NA,CASSLGVSINYGYTF,TGTGCCAGCAGCTTGGGAGTTTCTATTAACTATGGCTACACCTTC
TRBV30,TRBJ2-7,NA,NA,CAWSMGAGPYEQYF,TGTGCCTGGAGTATGGGGGCTGGCCCCTACGAGCAGTACTTC
TRBV9,TRBJ1-1,TRBD1,NA,CASSVIAGQVNTEAFF,TGTGCCAGCAGCGTAATTGCGGGACAGGTGAACACTGAAGCTTTCTTT
TRBV6-6,TRBJ2-5,TRBD2,NA,CASTWGGGRETQYF,TGTGCCAGCACCTGGGGGGGAGGGCGGGAGACCCAGTACTTC
TRBV30,TRBJ2-1,NA,NA,CAWSESYNEQFF,TGTGCCTGGAGTGAGAGCTACAATGAGCAGTTCTTC
TRBV19,TRBJ2-7,TRBD1,NA,CASSDTGGAYEQYF,TGTGCCAGTAGTGACACAGGGGGCGCCTACGAGCAGTACTTC
TRBV29-1,TRBJ1-1,NA,NA,CSVEVRGVNTEAFF,TGCAGCGTTGAGGTACGGGGGGTGAACACTGAAGCTTTCTTT
TRBV2,TRBJ2-7,TRBD1,NA,CASKFEGASYEQYF,TGTGCCAGCAAGTTTGAGGGGGCCTCCTACGAGCAGTACTTC
TRBV28,TRBJ1-5,NA,NA,CASSFGWEAALNQPQHF,TGTGCCAGCAGTTTCGGGTGGGAGGCAGCCCTCAATCAGCCCCAGCATTTT
TRBV18,TRBJ1-1,NA,NA,CASSPKEEAFF,TGTGCCAGCTCACCAAAAGAGGAGGCTTTCTTT
TRBV5-8,TRBJ2-4,TRBD2,NA,CASSLGLAGKNIQYF,TGTGCCAGCAGCTTGGGACTAGCGGGTAAAAACATTCAGTACTTC
TRBV19,TRBJ2-7,TRBD2,once,CASGISGGPYEQYF,TGTGCCAGTGGTATTAGCGGGGGACCCTACGAGCAGTACTTC
TRBV5-1,TRBJ1-4,TRBD1,NA,CASSLRDRSEKLFF,TGCGCCAGCAGCTTGAGGGACAGGAGTGAAAAACTGTTTTTT
TRBV28,TRBJ2-7,NA,once,CASSPLGGRISFGSYEQYF,TGTGCCAGCAGTCCCCTTGGAGGGAGAATCAGTTTCGGTTCCTACGAGCAGTACTTC
TRBV4-1,TRBJ2-7,TRBD1,NA,CASSPSGTGDYEQYF,TGCGCCAGCAGCCCATCCGGGACAGGGGACTACGAGCAGTACTTC
TRBV9,TRBJ2-5,TRBD1,few,CASSIQGSSETQYF,TGTGCCAGCAGCATACAGGGGAGTAGCGAGACCCAGTACTTC
TRBV6-1,TRBJ2-1,NA,NA,CASSGGPFDNEQFF,TGTGCCAGCAGTGGCGGCCCATTCGACAATGAGCAGTTCTTC
TRBV7-2,TRBJ2-7,NA,few,CASRGYTGTLGEQYF,TGTGCCAGCAGGGGGTATACGGGGACTTTGGGGGAGCAGTACTTC
TRBV2,TRBJ2-7,NA,NA,CASSVPSGWGEAFEQYF,TGTGCCAGCAGTGTTCCGTCGGGGTGGGGGGAAGCCTTCGAGCAGTACTTC
TRBV7-8,TRBJ1-6,NA,NA,CASSLDGPFNSPLHF,TGTGCCAGCAGCTTAGATGGCCCTTTTAATTCACCCCTCCACTTT
TRBV28,TRBJ2-7,TRBD2,NA,CASMSSGRTEQYF,TGTGCCAGCATGTCTAGCGGGAGAACCGAGCAGTACTTC
TRBV19,TRBJ2-5,NA,once,CASSTSKLTGVTETQYF,TGTGCCAGTAGTACCTCGAAATTAACGGGAGTAACGGAGACCCAGTACTTC
TRBV11-2,TRBJ2-1,TRBD2,once,CASSQLGDLGTSGKQFF,TGTGCCAGCAGCCAGCTGGGGGACCTGGGCACGAGCGGGAAGCAGTTCTTC
TRBV7-8,TRBJ1-1,NA,NA,CASSLARATEAFF,TGTGCCAGCAGCTTAGCCAGGGCCACTGAAGCTTTCTTT
TRBV7-9,TRBJ2-7,TRBD1,few,CASSLTGQGGEQYF,TGTGCCAGCAGCTTGACAGGACAGGGAGGCGAGCAGTACTTC
TRBV27,TRBJ2-7,NA,NA,CATLDSGRHEQYF,TGTGCCACCCTTGACAGCGGGCGTCACGAGCAGTACTTC
TRBV4-3,TRBJ2-7,NA,few,CASSQDKPPGAGPYEQYF,TGCGCCAGCAGCCAAGATAAGCCGCCAGGAGCGGGCCCCTACGAGCAGTACTTC
TRBV5-5,TRBJ2-7,NA,NA,CASSYASGSYYEQYF,TGTGCCAGCAGCTACGCCTCGGGGAGTTACTACGAGCAGTACTTC
TRBV4-3,TRBJ2-2,NA,once,CASSQDRLATTGELFF,TGCGCCAGCAGCCAAGACAGGCTAGCGACAACCGGGGAGCTGTTTTTT
TRBV6-1,TRBJ2-7,NA,NA,CASSSVRYEQYF,TGTGCCAGCAGTTCCGTTAGATACGAGCAGTACTTC
TRBV9,TRBJ2-1,NA,NA,CASSIEGTPNEQFF,TGTGCCAGCAGCATAGAAGGGACTCCCAATGAGCAGTTCTTC
TRBV19,TRBJ1-2,NA,NA,CASRSYGYTF,TGTGCCAGTAGGTCATATGGCTACACCTTC
TRBV4-3,TRBJ1-2,TRBD1,NA,CASSQDEGDRGRVGYYGYTF,TGCGCCAGCAGCCAAGATGAAGGGGACAGGGGGCGGGTTGGGTACTATGGCTACACCTTC
TRBV9,TRBJ2-2,TRBD1,NA,CASSDGQGRTGELFF,TGTGCCAGCAGCGACGGACAGGGGCGGACCGGGGAGCTGTTTTTT
TRBV15,TRBJ1-4,NA,NA,CATSLVDEKLFF,TGTGCCACCAGTTTGGTAGATGAAAAACTGTTTTTT
TRBV4-2,TRBJ2-7,NA,NA,CASSQDSPYEQYF,TGTGCCAGCAGCCAAGATTCGCCCTACGAGCAGTACTTC
TRBV19,TRBJ2-1,TRBD1,NA,CASSIKAQGADEQFF,TGTGCCAGTAGTATTAAGGCCCAGGGGGCAGATGAGCAGTTCTTC
TRBV28,TRBJ2-7,TRBD1,NA,CASSSSGQGAYWYF,TGTGCCAGCAGTTCCTCGGGACAGGGGGCTTATTGGTACTTC
TRBV27,TRBJ1-1,NA,NA,CASRGRANTEAFF,TGTGCCAGCAGGGGGCGTGCGAACACTGAAGCTTTCTTT
TRBV29-1,TRBJ1-3,NA,NA,CSVEKLSGNTIYF,TGCAGCGTTGAAAAATTATCTGGAAACACCATATATTTT
TRBV9,TRBJ2-2,TRBD1,NA,CASSPTGTGATGELFF,TGTGCCAGCAGCCCAACCGGGACAGGGGCCACCGGGGAGCTGTTTTTT